The 11 T cell receptor beta chains below come from one sample, sequenced in a study of T cell changes during pregnancy in multiple sclerosis. Profiled with immunoSEQ multiplex PCR; TCRdb holds only in-frame clones, not every one. The sample includes around 49,000 clones, roughly 89% of them seen just once. The source was peripheral blood, collected after pregnancy. These receptor sequences come from a female donor in good health, enrolled as a control in a pregnancy study.

The rearrangement links TRBV4-3 to TRBJ2-3, with no clear D. The germline V and J ends were trimmed by 1 base and 5 bases, with 10 bases remaining between them. The CDR3 is made up of 14 amino acids. Germline-derived CDR1 and CDR2 are LGHNA and YSLEER. The CDR3 is CASSQGGVGDTQYF. CDR3 DNA: TGCGCCAGCAGCCAAGGAGGAGTGGGAGATACGCAGTATTTT.

This chain joins TRBV7-9 and TRBJ2-5; tentative D call: TRBD1 (6 bases). Trimming took off 1 base at V and 7 bases at J, with 16 bases between the two ends. The CDR3 runs 15 residues. The V gene's germline CDR1 is SEHNR and CDR2 FQNEAQ (reference sequence). CDR3 loop: CASSLVRQVRGTQYF. CDR3 DNA sequence: TGTGCCAGCAGCTTAGTTCGACAGGTCAGAGGGACCCAGTACTTC.

CDR3 protein: CASSQDPSGDYEQYF. The CDR3 bases are TGCGCCAGCAGCCAGGATCCGAGCGGGGACTACGAGCAGTACTTC. V and J are TRBV4-3 and TRBJ2-7, with 7 bases matching TRBD2. Trimming at V came to 3 bases and at J to 3 bases, leaving 8 bases not matched to a gene. Germline V CDR1 and CDR2: LGHNA, YSLEER. This CDR3 comprises 15 residues.

The chain uses TRBV9 and TRBJ2-7, with 10 nucleotides matching TRBD2. The CDR3 is 15 residues long. The V gene's germline CDR1 is SGDLS and CDR2 YYNGEE. J lost 4 bases, V lost 2 bases, and 6 bases had no gene match. The CDR3 protein is CASSVSPSGGYEQYF. The CDR3 nucleotides are TGTGCCAGCAGCGTTTCGCCTAGCGGGGGTTACGAGCAGTACTTC.

CDR3 sequence (DNA): TGCAGCGTTGAAGGAAGCCGGGCAGGGTCCTACGAGCAGTACTTC. This codes for CSVEGSRAGSYEQYF. V gene TRBV29-1 combines with J gene TRBJ2-7, with TRBD1 as a possible D gene (5 bases). The CDR3 runs 15 residues. The V end was cut by 1 base, the J end by 1 base, with 14 bases between. The V gene's germline CDR1 is SQVTM and CDR2 ANQGSEA.

The rearrangement joins TRBV4-2 to TRBJ2-1; TRBD2 agrees at 13 bases. The CDR3 runs to 19 residues. After removal of 0 bases from V and 2 bases from J, the junction contained 7 bases not matched to a gene. CDR1 is LGHNA, CDR2 YNFKEQ, per germline. CDR3 amino acids: CASSQEIATSGRPYNEQFF. The CDR3 DNA sequence: TGTGCCAGCAGCCAAGAAATCGCGACTAGCGGGAGGCCCTACAATGAGCAGTTCTTC.

The chain recombines TRBV7-2 with TRBJ2-5; 14 nucleotides match TRBD2. Germline trimming cut 1 base from V and 5 bases from J; bases unmatched to any gene: 3. The CDR3 loop spans 16 amino acids. Germline V gene lookup returns CDR1 SGHTA and CDR2 FQGNSA. The CDR3 DNA sequence: TGTGCCAGCAGCTTAGGGGGGACTAGCGGGAGCGAGACCCAGTACTTC. Translating it yields CASSLGGTSGSETQYF.

The V and J genes are TRBV28 and TRBJ2-3; a weak D match, TRBD2 (6 bases). Trimming removed 1 base at V and 2 bases at J, with 10 bases between. Per the germline V gene, CDR1 is MDHEN and CDR2 is SYDVKM. The CDR3 totals 15 residues. The DNA for the CDR3 is TGTGCCAGCAGTTTATCCGGGGGACCCACAGATACGCAGTATTTT. Translation gives CASSLSGGPTDTQYF. Complete variable domain (other parts from reference TRBV28 and TRBJ2-3): DVKVTQSSRYLVKRTGEKVFLECVQDMDHENMFWYRQDPGLGLRLIYFSYDVKMKEKGDIPEGYSVSREKKERFSLILESASTNQTSMYLCASSLSGGPTDTQYFGPGTRLTVL.

The chain employs TRBV4-3 and TRBJ1-6; 9 bases fit TRBD1. V was pared by 0 bases and J by 9 bases, with 0 bases of the junction left unmatched. In germline, CDR1 is LGHNA, CDR2 YSLEER. The CDR3 has 14 residues. The CDR3 nucleotides read TGCGCCAGCAGCCAAGAGGACAGGGGTTCACCCCTCCACTTT. Amino acid sequence: CASSQEDRGSPLHF.

V gene TRBV5-4 combines with J gene TRBJ1-6; 7 nucleotides align to TRBD1. CDR1 and CDR2 from the germline V gene are SGHNT and YYREEE (reference sequence). The J segment lost 14 bases and the V segment lost 4 bases, leaving 12 bases of the junction unmatched. The CDR3 has 14 residues. Here the CDR3 reads CASSPTGAPGSLHF. CDR3 in DNA: TGTGCCAGCAGCCCTACAGGGGCCCCAGGGTCCCTCCACTTT.

The rearrangement joins TRBV9 to TRBJ2-7, with 8 positions matching TRBD1. The CDR3 loop spans 15 amino acids. With 3 bases clipped from V and 1 base from J, the junction kept 6 bases outside the gene matches. The germline CDR1 and CDR2 sequences are SGDLS and YYNGEE. CDR3 bases: TGTGCCAGCAGCGCGGACAGGGACGGGTCCTACGAGCAGTACTTC. It codes for CASSADRDGSYEQYF. Complete variable domain (other parts from reference TRBV9 and TRBJ2-7): DSGVTQTPKHLITATGQRVTLRCSPRSGDLSVYWYQQSLDQGLQFLIQYYNGEERAKGNILERFSAQQFPDLHSELNLSSLELGDSALYFCASSADRDGSYEQYFGPGTRLTVT.